This T cell receptor beta chain was recorded in a study of T cell responses to AZD1222 COVID-19 vaccine. Study-wide findings and caveats: Only a handful of people who got AZD1222 tested seropositive at baseline. There were mostly white British donors and more females than males, and clonal diversity was possibly underestimated. The study found Spike-specific TCR breadth and depth rose after two AZD1222 doses. There were vaccine-associated CD4 TCRs across spike, dominant at 160-218 and 743-854.

The table came from immunoSEQ multiplex PCR; TCRdb's copy has only in-frame clones and leaves some out. The sample contains roughly 140,000 clones, more than 75% of which appear only once. Notes on this clone: Its antigen is unknown.

This material consisted of peripheral blood, taken on day 0 of MenACWY control vaccination. The sequence was collected from an adult in good health.

This CDR3 is CASSQGGQGKTNEKLFF. CDR3 DNA: TGTGCCAGCAGCCAAGGTGGGCAGGGGAAAACTAATGAAAAACTGTTTTTT. The V and J genes are TRBV3-1 (or the pseudogene TRBV3-2) and TRBJ1-4; maybe TRBD1 (6 bases). The CDR3 covers 17 residues. Trimming pared 1 base from V and 1 base from J, leaving 13 bases between. Germline loops: CDR1 LGHDT, CDR2 YNNKEL (reference sequence).